One sample yielded the 18 T cell receptor beta chains listed below, sequenced in a study of PD-L1 blockade in urothelial cancer. This sample's time point: peripheral blood 6 weeks after treatment start. TCRdb's copy holds only in-frame clones and misses some; the assay was immunoSEQ multiplex PCR. The profile shows about 110,000 clones, more than 85% of them singletons. Here the sequenced sample was PBMCs, taken around atezolizumab (anti-PD-L1) treatment. The receptors were sampled from a man between 60 and 75 years old with urothelial cancer.

The V gene is TRBV28, the J gene TRBJ2-7, with 10 positions matching TRBD1. This CDR3 region has 15 residues. The V gene's germline CDR1 is MDHEN and CDR2 SYDVKM. With V trimmed by 8 bases and J by 6 bases, 13 bases remained unmatched. The CDR3 bases are TGTGCCAGCTGGGCGGTGTGGACAGGGGGAGGCGAGCAGTACTTC. Translation: CASWAVWTGGGEQYF.

The genes are TRBV7-9 and TRBJ1-2; a possible D gene is TRBD1 (6 bases). This CDR3 is built from 14 residues. V lost 3 bases to trimming and J lost 3 bases, with 11 bases between them. The germline gives CDR1 SEHNR, CDR2 FQNEAQ (reference sequence). The CDR3 region has the DNA TGTGCCAGCAGCTTTTCAGGGGTCGACTATGGCTACACCTTC. Translation gives CASSFSGVDYGYTF.

The chain employs TRBV6-6 and TRBJ2-3; D is possibly TRBD1 (6 bases). The CDR3 has 13 residues. The V gene lost 11 bases and the J gene lost 2 bases, with 14 bases spanning the gap. Per germline, CDR1 MNHNY and CDR2 SVGAGI (reference sequence). The CDR3 nucleotides read TGTGCCTGCGGAACAGGGATCACAGATACGCAGTATTTT. Translated: CACGTGITDTQYF.

The chain uses TRBV28 and TRBJ2-7; 8 bases match TRBD2. Germline CDR1 reads MDHEN; CDR2 reads SYDVKM. This CDR3 is 18 amino acids long. V shed 4 bases and J 4 bases; nucleotides not matched to a gene: 18. CDR3 sequence (DNA): TGTGCCAGCAGTTCTATACAACCCCGGGGGGCGGGAGGTTACGAGCAGTACTTC. It specifies CASSSIQPRGAGGYEQYF. The full variable domain, in which reference TRBV28 and TRBJ2-7 provide the parts outside the CDR3, is DVKVTQSSRYLVKRTGEKVFLECVQDMDHENMFWYRQDPGLGLRLIYFSYDVKMKEKGDIPEGYSVSREKKERFSLILESASTNQTSMYLCASSSIQPRGAGGYEQYFGPGTRLTVT.

V is TRBV11-2 and J is TRBJ2-3; the match to TRBD2 covers 8 bases. Germline CDR1 is SGHAT and CDR2 is FQNNGV. CDR3 length: 14 residues. Losses at the gene ends were 7 bases for V and 4 bases for J; bases not matched to a gene: 7. As DNA, the CDR3 is TGTGCCAGCAAAGCGGGAGATGCGGCAGATACGCAGTATTTT. Amino acid sequence: CASKAGDAADTQYF.

This clone was counted only a few times. In DNA form, the CDR3 reads TGCGCCAGCAGCCAAGCGCCGTCAGGGCGGGAGACCCAGTACTTC. Its translation is CASSQAPSGRETQYF. The chain recombines TRBV4-1 with TRBJ2-5, with a possible D match to TRBD1 (5 bases). CDR1 and CDR2 from the germline V gene are MGHRA and YSYEKL. The CDR3 length is 15 residues. The V and J ends lost 1 base and 5 bases respectively, with 14 bases between them.

This sequence joins TRBV9 and TRBJ2-2; TRBD1 aligns across 7 bases. The CDR3 contains 18 residues. CDR1 is SGDLS, CDR2 YYNGEE, per germline. V shed 3 bases and J 6 bases; nucleotides not matched to a gene: 17. CDR3 sequence reads: CASSARLLKTTGPGELFF. As DNA, the CDR3 is TGTGCCAGCAGCGCACGACTTCTCAAAACGACAGGGCCCGGGGAGCTGTTTTTT.

The V call is TRBV19, the J call TRBJ2-7, with D perhaps TRBD2 (6 bases). Per germline, CDR1 LNHDA and CDR2 SQIVND (reference sequence). This CDR3 has 15 residues. V dropped 5 bases and J dropped 0 bases, with 14 bases sitting between them. The CDR3 nucleotides read TGTGCCAGTAGTGTGGTGGGGACTTCCTCCTACGAGCAGTACTTC. The encoded protein is CASSVVGTSSYEQYF.

The chain couples TRBV28 to TRBJ1-5; weak D call: TRBD1 (5 bases). This CDR3 region has 14 residues. V was pared by 6 bases and J by 7 bases, with 16 bases between. In germline, CDR1 is MDHEN, CDR2 SYDVKM. The CDR3 DNA reads as TGTGCCAGCAGCAAGGCGGGGGGACGACAGCCCCAGCATTTT. Residues: CASSKAGGRQPQHF.

This chain uses TRBV4-3 with TRBJ2-1; 15 bases align to TRBD2. Losses at the gene ends were 5 bases for V and 8 bases for J; bases not matched to a gene: 10. CDR1 and CDR2 from the germline V gene are LGHNA and YSLEER. The CDR3 runs to 17 residues. CDR3 in amino acids: CASSERTSGGAEYEQFF. The CDR3 DNA sequence: TGCGCCAGCAGCGAAAGGACTAGCGGGGGGGCCGAGTATGAGCAGTTCTTC.

CDR3 in DNA: TGTGCCATCAGTGCTCGGGACACTACTCAAGAGACCCAGTACTTC. Translating gives CAISARDTTQETQYF. The chain employs TRBV10-3 and TRBJ2-5; a possible D gene is TRBD1 (6 bases). The CDR3 covers 15 residues. Trimming stripped 4 bases from V and 2 bases from J, with 14 bases between. Germline V gene data show CDR1 as ENHRY and CDR2 as SYGVKD.

The chain employs TRBV30 and TRBJ1-1; D may be TRBD1 (5 bases). The germline V gene encodes CDR1 GTSNPN and CDR2 SVGIG (reference sequence). This CDR3 is built from 12 residues. Trimming removed 6 bases from V and 0 bases from J, with 8 bases in between. The CDR3 DNA reads as TGTGCCTGTGGACATATGAACACTGAAGCTTTCTTT. Protein: CACGHMNTEAFF.

The CDR3 protein is CASRRRGSSYNEQFF. The CDR3 DNA sequence: TGTGCCAGCAGAAGAAGGGGCAGCTCCTACAATGAGCAGTTCTTC. V gene TRBV7-2 combines with J gene TRBJ2-1, with D possibly TRBD1 on 5 matching bases. Trimming removed 6 bases at V and 0 bases at J, with 12 bases between. The CDR3 has 15 residues. Germline values: CDR1 SGHTA, CDR2 FQGNSA.

The genes are TRBV5-6 and TRBJ2-6; 8 nucleotides match TRBD1. Germline V CDR1 and CDR2: SGHDT, YYEEEE. Germline trimming cut 1 base from V and 4 bases from J; bases unmatched to any gene: 7. The CDR3 length is 17 residues. The CDR3 coding sequence is TGTGCCAGCAGCTTGTTCCAGGGGGCGCAAGGGGCCAACGTCCTGACTTTC. Residues: CASSLFQGAQGANVLTF.

This sequence joins TRBV19 and TRBJ1-6; D unclear. The ends were cut back, 4 bases at V and 1 base at J, with 11 bases in the middle. The CDR3 contains 16 residues. Germline lookup yields CDR1 LNHDA and CDR2 SQIVND (reference sequence). The CDR3 sequence: CASSTASGSYNSPLHF. CDR3 DNA: TGTGCCAGTAGTACCGCATCGGGGTCCTATAATTCACCCCTCCACTTT.

The genes are TRBV19 and TRBJ2-3, with 13 positions matching TRBD2. The CDR3 sequence is 16 residues long. The ends lost 5 bases at V and 5 bases at J; junction bases unmatched: 7. Germline CDR1 is LNHDA and CDR2 is SQIVND (reference sequence). The CDR3 DNA follows: TGTGCCAGTAGTGCAAGACTAGCGGGGGGTAGAGATACGCAGTATTTT. Protein: CASSARLAGGRDTQYF.

The chain couples TRBV9 to TRBJ2-2; 12 nucleotides match TRBD1. Losses at the gene ends were 3 bases for V and 7 bases for J; bases not matched to a gene: 7. This CDR3 spans 16 amino acids. The V gene's germline CDR1 is SGDLS and CDR2 YYNGEE. CDR3 DNA sequence: TGTGCCAGCAGCGAAGGGACAGGGGGCGCGGGCGGGGAGCTGTTTTTT. The encoded protein is CASSEGTGGAGGELFF. The full variable domain, in which reference TRBV9 and TRBJ2-2 provide the parts outside the CDR3, is DSGVTQTPKHLITATGQRVTLRCSPRSGDLSVYWYQQSLDQGLQFLIQYYNGEERAKGNILERFSAQQFPDLHSELNLSSLELGDSALYFCASSEGTGGAGGELFFGEGSRLTVL.

This clone was counted a few times. The chain is built from TRBV4-2 and TRBJ1-6; tentative D call: TRBD1 (5 bases). CDR1 and CDR2 from the germline V gene are LGHNA and YNFKEQ. The CDR3 spans 15 residues. Trimming pared 1 base from V and 10 bases from J, leaving 14 bases between. The CDR3 DNA is TGTGCCAGCAGCCAAGTACCAGGGCAGTTCTCACCCCTCCACTTT. Protein: CASSQVPGQFSPLHF.